This TCR beta chain is from a study of T cell repertoires in cytomegalovirus infection. About the research overall: Public TCR beta signatures provided an indication of both CMV infection and a matching HLA type. Findings and caveats of the study: HLA-C-restricted TCR beta clonotypes specific for CMV led the ex vivo response. CMV carriers with the relevant HLA were identified by cumulative public TCR beta family frequency.

The CDR3 is made up of 10 amino acids. The V end was cut by 4 bases, the J end by 5 bases, with 5 bases between. Germline-derived CDR1 and CDR2 are SQVTM and ANQGSEA. Notes on this clonotype: The antigen remains undetermined.

A single record per CDR3 protein comes from TCRdb applying MiXCR to the reads. The table lists just under 300,000 distinct CDR3 sequences, approximately 8.9% of them singletons. The chain recombines TRBV29-1 with TRBJ2-5; unclear D gene. The TCR comes from a human donor in good health (CMV status not recorded). Some clones in this sample may be carry-over from other donors' samples. The sample comprised PBMCs. The CDR3 DNA reads as TGCAGCGTTGCGAAGGAGACCCAGTACTTC. As protein: CSVAKETQYF.